This T cell receptor (beta chain) came from a study of T cell responses to AZD1222 COVID-19 vaccine. Study-level background: Some second doses came at about 4 weeks and others at about 12 weeks; these were pooled. The study, taken as a whole, reports: Just 6 or 7 people given AZD1222 tested seropositive at baseline. After two AZD1222 doses, spike-specific TCR breadth and depth rose versus day 0.

A note on this clone: Its cognate antigen is unknown.

Using immunoSEQ multiplex PCR, the repertoire was profiled, and TCRdb retains in-frame clones only, with some absent. The data show some 140,000 clones, about 92% seen once. This CDR3 region has 15 residues. Germline CDR1 and CDR2: LNHDA and SQIVND (reference sequence). The junction had 4 bases not matched to a gene; V was cut back by 4 bases and J by 1 base. The chain links TRBV19 to TRBJ1-5, with 7 bases identical to TRBD1. The source was peripheral blood, collected on day 0 of AZD1222 vaccination. The sequence was obtained from an adult in good health. CDR3 loop: CASSTETGSNQPQHF. CDR3 bases: TGTGCCAGTAGTACCGAGACAGGGAGCAATCAGCCCCAGCATTTT.